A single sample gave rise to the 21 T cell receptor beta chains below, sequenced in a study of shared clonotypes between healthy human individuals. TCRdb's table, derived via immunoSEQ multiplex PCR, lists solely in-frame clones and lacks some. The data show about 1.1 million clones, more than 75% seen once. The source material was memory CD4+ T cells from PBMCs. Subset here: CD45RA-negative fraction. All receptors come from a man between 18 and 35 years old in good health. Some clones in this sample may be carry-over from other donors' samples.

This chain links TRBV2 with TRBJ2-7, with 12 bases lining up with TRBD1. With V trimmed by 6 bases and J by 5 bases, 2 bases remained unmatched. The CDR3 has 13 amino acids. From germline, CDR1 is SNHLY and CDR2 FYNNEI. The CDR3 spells CASRGTGGDEQYF. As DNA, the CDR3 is TGTGCCAGCAGAGGGACAGGGGGCGACGAGCAGTACTTC.

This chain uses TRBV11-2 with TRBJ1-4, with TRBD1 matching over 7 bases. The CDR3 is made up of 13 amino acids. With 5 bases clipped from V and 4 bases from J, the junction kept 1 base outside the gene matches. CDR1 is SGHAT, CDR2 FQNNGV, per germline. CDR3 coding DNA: TGTGCCAGCAGCGGGACAGTTAATGAAAAACTGTTTTTT. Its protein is CASSGTVNEKLFF.

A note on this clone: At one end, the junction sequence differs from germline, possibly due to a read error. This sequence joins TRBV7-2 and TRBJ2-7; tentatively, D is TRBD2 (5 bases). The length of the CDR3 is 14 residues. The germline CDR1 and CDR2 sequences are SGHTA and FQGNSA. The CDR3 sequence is CASSLARDLYVQYF. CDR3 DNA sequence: TGTGCCAGCAGCTTAGCTCGGGATCTCTACGTGCAGTACTTC.

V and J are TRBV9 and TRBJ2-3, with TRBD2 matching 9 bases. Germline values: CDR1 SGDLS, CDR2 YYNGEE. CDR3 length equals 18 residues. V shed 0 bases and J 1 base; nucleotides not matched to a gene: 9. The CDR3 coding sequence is TGTGCCAGCAGCGTAGGGGCGGGAGGGCCCTCCGGCACAGATACGCAGTATTTT. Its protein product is CASSVGAGGPSGTDTQYF.

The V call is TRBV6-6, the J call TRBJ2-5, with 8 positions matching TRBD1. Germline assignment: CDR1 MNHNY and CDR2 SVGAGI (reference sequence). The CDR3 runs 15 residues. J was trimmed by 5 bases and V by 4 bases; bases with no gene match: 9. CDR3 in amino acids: CASSFRQGIRETQYF. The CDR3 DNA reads TGTGCCAGCAGTTTCAGACAGGGGATACGGGAGACCCAGTACTTC.

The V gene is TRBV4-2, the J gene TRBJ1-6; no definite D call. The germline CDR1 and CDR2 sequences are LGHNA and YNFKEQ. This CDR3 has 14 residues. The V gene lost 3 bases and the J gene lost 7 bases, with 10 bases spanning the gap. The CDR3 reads CASSHGQINSPLHF. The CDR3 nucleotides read TGTGCCAGCAGCCATGGTCAGATAAATTCACCCCTCCACTTT.

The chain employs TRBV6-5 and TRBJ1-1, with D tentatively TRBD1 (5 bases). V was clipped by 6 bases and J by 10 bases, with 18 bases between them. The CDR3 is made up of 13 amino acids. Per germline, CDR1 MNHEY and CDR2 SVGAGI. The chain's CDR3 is CASSPKLGARAFF. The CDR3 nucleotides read TGTGCCAGCAGCCCCAAGTTAGGGGCCCGAGCTTTCTTT.

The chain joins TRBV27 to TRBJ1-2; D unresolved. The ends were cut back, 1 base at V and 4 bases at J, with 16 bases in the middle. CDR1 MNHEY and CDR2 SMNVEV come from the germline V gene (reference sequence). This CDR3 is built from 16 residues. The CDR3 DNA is TGTGCCAGCAGTTTATTGGGCGGACCATATGCCTATGGCTACACCTTC. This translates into CASSLLGGPYAYGYTF.

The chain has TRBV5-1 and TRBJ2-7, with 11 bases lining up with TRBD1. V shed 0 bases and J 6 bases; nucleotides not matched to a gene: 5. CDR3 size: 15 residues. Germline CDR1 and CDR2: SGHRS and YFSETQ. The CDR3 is CASSLDQGTGGEQYF. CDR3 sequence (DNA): TGCGCCAGCAGCTTGGATCAAGGGACAGGGGGCGAGCAGTACTTC.

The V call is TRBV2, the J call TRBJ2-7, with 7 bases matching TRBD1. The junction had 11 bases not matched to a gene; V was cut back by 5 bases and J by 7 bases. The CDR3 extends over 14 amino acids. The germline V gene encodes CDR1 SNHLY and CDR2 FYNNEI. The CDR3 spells CASSKSTGQAEQYF. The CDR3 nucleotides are TGTGCCAGCAGTAAATCGACAGGGCAGGCTGAGCAGTACTTC.

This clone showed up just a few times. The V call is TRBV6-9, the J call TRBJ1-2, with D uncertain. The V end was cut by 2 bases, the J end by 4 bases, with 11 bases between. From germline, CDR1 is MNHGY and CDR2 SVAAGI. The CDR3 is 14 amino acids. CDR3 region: CASSYPGSFYGYTF. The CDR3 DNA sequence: TGTGCCAGCAGTTATCCAGGCTCCTTCTATGGCTACACCTTC.

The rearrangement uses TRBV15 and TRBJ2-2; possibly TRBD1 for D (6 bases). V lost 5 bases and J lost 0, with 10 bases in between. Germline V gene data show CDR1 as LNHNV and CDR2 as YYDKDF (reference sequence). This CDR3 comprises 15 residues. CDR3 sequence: CATSRTDPNTGELFF. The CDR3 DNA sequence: TGTGCCACCAGCCGGACAGATCCGAACACCGGGGAGCTGTTTTTT. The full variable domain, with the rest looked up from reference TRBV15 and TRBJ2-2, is DAMVIQNPRYQVTQFGKPVTLSCSQTLNHNVMYWYQQKSSQAPKLLFHYYDKDFNNEADTPDNFQSRRPNTSFCFLDIRSPGLGDTAMYLCATSRTDPNTGELFFGEGSRLTVL.

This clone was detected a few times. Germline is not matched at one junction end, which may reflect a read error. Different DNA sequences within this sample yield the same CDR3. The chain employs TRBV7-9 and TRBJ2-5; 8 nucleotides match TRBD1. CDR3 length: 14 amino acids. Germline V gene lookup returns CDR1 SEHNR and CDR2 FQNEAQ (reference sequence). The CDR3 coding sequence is TGTGCCAGCAGCCCCACAGGGGGTCAAGGGACCCAGTACTTC. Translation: CASSPTGGQGTQYF.

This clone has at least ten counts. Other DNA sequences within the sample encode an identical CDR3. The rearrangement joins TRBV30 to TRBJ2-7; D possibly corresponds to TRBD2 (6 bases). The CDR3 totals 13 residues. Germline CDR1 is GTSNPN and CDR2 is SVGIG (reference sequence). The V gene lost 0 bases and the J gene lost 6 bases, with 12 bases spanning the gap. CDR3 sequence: CAWSVLALGEQYF. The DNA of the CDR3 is TGTGCCTGGAGTGTACTAGCCCTGGGCGAGCAGTACTTC.

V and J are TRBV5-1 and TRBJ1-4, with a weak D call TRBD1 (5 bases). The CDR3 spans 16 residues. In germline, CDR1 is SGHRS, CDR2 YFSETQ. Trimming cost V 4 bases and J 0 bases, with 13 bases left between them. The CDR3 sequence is CASSPGGTTTNEKLFF. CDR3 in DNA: TGCGCCAGCAGCCCGGGGGGTACTACAACTAATGAAAAACTGTTTTTT.

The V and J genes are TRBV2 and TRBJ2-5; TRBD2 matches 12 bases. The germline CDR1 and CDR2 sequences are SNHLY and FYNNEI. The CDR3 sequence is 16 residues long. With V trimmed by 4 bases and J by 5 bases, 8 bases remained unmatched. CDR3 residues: CASSAATSGSLETQYF. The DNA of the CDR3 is TGTGCCAGCAGTGCCGCGACTAGCGGGAGCTTGGAGACCCAGTACTTC.

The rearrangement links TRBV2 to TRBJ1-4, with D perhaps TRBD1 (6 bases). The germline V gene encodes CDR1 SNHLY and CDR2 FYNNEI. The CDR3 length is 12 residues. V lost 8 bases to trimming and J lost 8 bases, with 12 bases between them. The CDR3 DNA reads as TGTGCCAGCTCACGACAGGTAGAAAAACTGTTTTTT. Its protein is CASSRQVEKLFF.

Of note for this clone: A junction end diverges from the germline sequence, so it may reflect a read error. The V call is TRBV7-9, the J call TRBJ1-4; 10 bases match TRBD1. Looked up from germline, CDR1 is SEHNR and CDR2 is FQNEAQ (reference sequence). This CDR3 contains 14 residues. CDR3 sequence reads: CASTLGQGEGKLFF. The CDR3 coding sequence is TGTGCCAGCACCTTAGGACAGGGGGAAGGGAAACTGTTTTTT.

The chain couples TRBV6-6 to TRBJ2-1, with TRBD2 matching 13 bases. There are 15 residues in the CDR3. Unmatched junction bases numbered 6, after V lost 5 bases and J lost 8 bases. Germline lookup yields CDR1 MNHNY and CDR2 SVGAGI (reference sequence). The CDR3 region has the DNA TGTGCCAGCAGTAAACTAGCGGGAGGGAGAGATGAGCAGTTCTTC. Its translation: CASSKLAGGRDEQFF.

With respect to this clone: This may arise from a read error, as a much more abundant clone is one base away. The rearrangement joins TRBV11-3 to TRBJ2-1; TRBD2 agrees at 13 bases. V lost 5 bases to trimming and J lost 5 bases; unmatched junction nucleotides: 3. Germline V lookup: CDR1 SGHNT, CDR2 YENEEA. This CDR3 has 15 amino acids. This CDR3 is CASSPGLAGNNEQFF. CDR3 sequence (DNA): TGTGCCAGCAGCCCGGGACTAGCGGGAAACAATGAGCAGTTCTTC.

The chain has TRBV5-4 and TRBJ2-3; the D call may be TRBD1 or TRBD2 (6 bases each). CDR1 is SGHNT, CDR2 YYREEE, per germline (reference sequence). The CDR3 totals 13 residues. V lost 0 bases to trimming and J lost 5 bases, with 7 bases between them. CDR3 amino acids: CASSLEGGDTQYF. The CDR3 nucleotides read TGTGCCAGCAGCTTGGAGGGGGGAGATACGCAGTATTTT.